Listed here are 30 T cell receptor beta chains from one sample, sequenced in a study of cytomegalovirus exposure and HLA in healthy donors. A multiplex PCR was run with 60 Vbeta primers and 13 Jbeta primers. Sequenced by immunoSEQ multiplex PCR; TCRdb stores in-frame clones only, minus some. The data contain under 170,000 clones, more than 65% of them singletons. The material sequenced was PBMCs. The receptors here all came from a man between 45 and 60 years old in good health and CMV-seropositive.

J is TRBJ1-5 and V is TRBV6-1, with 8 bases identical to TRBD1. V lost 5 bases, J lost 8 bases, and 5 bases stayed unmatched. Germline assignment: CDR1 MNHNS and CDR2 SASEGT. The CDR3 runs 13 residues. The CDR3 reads CASSPDRGEPQHF. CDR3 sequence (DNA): TGTGCCAGCAGTCCCGACAGGGGAGAGCCCCAGCATTTT.

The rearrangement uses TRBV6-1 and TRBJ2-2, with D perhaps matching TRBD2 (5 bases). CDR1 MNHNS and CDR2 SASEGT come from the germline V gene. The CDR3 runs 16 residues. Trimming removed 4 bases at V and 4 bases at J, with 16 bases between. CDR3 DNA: TGTGCCAGCAGTGGAGAGGACTCTGACTTCACCGGGGAGCTGTTTTTT. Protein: CASSGEDSDFTGELFF.

In DNA form, the CDR3 reads TGTGCCAGCCTTGGACAGGGGATCACTGAAGCTTTCTTT. Translation gives CASLGQGITEAFF. The V and J genes are TRBV5-6 and TRBJ1-1; 9 bases match TRBD1. The CDR3 loop spans 13 amino acids. Germline trimming cut 7 bases from V and 4 bases from J; bases unmatched to any gene: 5. Looked up from germline, CDR1 is SGHDT and CDR2 is YYEEEE.

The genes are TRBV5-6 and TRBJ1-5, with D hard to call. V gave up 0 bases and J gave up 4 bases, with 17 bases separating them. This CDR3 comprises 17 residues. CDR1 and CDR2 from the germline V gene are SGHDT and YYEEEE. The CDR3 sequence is CASSLDGTVRGNQPQHF. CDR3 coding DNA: TGTGCCAGCAGCTTGGACGGTACTGTTCGAGGGAATCAGCCCCAGCATTTT.

CDR3 nucleotide sequence: TGCGCCAGCAGCTGGGGGACAGCCGAAGAGACCCAGTACTTC. Its translation: CASSWGTAEETQYF. V and J are TRBV5-1 and TRBJ2-5; 7 bases agree with TRBD1. Germline CDR1 SGHRS, CDR2 YFSETQ. The CDR3 has 14 amino acids. V was pared by 3 bases and J by 3 bases, with 5 bases of the junction left unmatched.

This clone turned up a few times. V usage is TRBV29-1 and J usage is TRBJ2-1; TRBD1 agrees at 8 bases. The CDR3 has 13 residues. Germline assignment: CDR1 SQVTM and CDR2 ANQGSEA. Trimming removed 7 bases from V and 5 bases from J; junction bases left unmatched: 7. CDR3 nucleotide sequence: TGCAGCGGCATTCCGGGACAGGACAATGAGCAGTTCTTC. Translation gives CSGIPGQDNEQFF.

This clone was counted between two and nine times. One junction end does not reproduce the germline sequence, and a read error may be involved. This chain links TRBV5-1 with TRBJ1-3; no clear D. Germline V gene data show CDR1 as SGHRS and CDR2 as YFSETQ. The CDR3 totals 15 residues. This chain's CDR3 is CASSLAWEAGNTIYF. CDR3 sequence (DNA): TGCGCTAGCAGCTTGGCCTGGGAGGCTGGAAACACCATATATTTT.

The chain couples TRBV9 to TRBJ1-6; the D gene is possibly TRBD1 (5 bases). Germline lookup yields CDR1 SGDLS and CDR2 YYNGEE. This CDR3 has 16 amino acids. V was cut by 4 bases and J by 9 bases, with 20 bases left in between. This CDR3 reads CASSSYVGQGGSPLHF. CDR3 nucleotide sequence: TGTGCCAGCAGCTCGTACGTAGGGCAGGGTGGTTCACCCCTCCACTTT.

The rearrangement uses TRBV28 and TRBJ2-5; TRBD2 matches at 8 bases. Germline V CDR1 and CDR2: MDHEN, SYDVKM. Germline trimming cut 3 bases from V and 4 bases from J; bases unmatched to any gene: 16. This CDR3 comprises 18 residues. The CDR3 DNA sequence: TGTGCCAGCAGTTTTCCCCTGGGTAGCGGGACGCGGGGAGAGACCCAGTACTTC. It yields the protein CASSFPLGSGTRGETQYF.

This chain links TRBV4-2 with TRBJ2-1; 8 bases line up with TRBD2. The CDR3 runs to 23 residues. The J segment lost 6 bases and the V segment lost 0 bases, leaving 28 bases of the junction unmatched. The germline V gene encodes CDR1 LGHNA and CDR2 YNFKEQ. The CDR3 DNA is TGTGCCAGCAGCCAAGATTCCTGGAGAGGTGGACTAGCACGGGGTGTACGGTTCAATGAGCAGTTCTTC. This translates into CASSQDSWRGGLARGVRFNEQFF.

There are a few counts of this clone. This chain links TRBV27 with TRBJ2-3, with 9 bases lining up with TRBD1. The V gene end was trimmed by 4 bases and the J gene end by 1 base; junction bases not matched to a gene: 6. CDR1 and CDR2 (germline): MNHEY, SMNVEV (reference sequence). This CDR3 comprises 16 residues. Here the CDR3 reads CASSSYRDRGTDTQYF. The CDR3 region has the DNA TGTGCCAGCAGTTCCTACCGGGACAGGGGCACAGATACGCAGTATTTT.

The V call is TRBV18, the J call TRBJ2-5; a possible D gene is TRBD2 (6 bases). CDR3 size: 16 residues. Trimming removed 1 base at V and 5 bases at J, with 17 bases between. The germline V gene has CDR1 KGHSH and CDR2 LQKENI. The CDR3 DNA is TGTGCCAGCTCACCACTCCTTCCGGGAGTGGGCGAGACCCAGTACTTC. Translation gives CASSPLLPGVGETQYF.

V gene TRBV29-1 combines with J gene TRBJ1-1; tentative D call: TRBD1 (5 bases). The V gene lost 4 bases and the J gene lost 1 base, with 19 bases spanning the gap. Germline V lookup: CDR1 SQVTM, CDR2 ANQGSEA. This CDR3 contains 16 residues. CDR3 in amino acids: CSVVGSIREGNTEAFF. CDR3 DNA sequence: TGCAGCGTTGTTGGATCTATCAGGGAGGGGAACACTGAAGCTTTCTTT.

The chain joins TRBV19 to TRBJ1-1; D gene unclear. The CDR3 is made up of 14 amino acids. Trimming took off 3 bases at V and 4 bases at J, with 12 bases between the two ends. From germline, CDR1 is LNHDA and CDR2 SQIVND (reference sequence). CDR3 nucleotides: TGTGCCAGTAGTATCGAGGGCCTTGGCACTGAAGCTTTCTTT. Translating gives CASSIEGLGTEAFF.

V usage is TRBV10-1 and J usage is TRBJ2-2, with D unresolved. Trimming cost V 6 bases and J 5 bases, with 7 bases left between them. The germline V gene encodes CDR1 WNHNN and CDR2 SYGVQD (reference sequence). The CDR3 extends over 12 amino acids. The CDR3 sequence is CASRARTGELFF. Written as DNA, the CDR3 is TGCGCCAGCAGGGCTAGAACCGGGGAGCTGTTTTTT.

Here the CDR3 DNA reads TGTGCCAGCAGTGAAGGGGCCTACGAGCAGTACTTC. Its protein product is CASSEGAYEQYF. The V gene is TRBV6-5, the J gene TRBJ2-7, with TRBD1 as a possible D gene (5 bases). Trimming cost V 5 bases and J 2 bases, with 7 bases left between them. The CDR3 has 12 amino acids. Germline CDR1 and CDR2: MNHEY and SVGAGI.

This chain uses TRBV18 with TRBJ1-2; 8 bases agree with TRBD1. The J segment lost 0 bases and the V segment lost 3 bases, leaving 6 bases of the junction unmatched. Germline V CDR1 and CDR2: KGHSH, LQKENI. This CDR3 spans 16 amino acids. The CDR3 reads CASSPTAGQANYGYTF. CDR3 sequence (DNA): TGTGCCAGCTCACCGACGGCGGGACAGGCTAACTATGGCTACACCTTC.

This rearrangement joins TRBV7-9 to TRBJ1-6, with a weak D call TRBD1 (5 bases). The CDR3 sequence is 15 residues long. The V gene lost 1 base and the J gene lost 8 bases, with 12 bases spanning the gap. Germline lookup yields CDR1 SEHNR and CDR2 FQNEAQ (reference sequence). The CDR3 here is CASSLVAGSDSPLHF. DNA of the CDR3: TGTGCCAGCAGCTTAGTAGCAGGGTCGGATTCACCCCTCCACTTT.

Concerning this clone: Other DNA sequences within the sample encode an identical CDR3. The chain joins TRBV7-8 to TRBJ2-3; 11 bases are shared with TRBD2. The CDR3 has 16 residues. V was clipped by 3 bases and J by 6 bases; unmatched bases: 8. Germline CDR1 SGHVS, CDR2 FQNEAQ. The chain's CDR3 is CASSFMTSGNADTQYF. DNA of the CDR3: TGTGCCAGCAGCTTTATGACTAGCGGGAACGCCGATACGCAGTATTTT.

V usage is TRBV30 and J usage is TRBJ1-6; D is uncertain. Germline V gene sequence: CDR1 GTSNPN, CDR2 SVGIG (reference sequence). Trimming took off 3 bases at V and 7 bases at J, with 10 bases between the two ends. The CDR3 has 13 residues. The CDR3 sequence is CAWRSTINSPLHF. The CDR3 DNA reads TGTGCCTGGAGATCCACAATAAATTCACCCCTCCACTTT.

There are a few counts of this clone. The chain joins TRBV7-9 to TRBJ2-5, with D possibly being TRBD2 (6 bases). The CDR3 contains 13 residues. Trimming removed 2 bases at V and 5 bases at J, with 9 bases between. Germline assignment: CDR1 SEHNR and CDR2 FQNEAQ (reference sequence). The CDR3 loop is CASSLPGDETQYF. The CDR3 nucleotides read TGTGCCAGCAGCTTACCGGGGGACGAGACCCAGTACTTC.

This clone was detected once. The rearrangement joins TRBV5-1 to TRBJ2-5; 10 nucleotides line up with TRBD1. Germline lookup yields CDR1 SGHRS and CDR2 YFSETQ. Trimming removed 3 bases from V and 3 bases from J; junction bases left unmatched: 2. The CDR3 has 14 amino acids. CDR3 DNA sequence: TGCGCCAGCAGCTCAGGGACAGGGGAAGAGACCCAGTACTTC. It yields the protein CASSSGTGEETQYF.

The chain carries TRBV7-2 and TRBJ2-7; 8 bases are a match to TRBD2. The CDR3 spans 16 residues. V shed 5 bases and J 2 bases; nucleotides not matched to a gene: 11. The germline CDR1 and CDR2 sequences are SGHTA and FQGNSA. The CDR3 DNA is TGTGCCAGCAGCCCTCCGAAGACTAGCGTTGCCTACGAGCAGTACTTC. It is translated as CASSPPKTSVAYEQYF.

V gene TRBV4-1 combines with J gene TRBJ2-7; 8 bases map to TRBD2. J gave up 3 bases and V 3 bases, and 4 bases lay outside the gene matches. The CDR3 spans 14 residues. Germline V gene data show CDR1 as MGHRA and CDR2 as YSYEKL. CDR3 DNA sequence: TGCGCCAGCAGCCAGAGCGGGAGTGTCTACGAGCAGTACTTC. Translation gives CASSQSGSVYEQYF.

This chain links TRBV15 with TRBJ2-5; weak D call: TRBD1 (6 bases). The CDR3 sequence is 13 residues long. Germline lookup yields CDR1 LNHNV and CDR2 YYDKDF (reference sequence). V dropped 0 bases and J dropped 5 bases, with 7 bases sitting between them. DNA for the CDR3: TGTGCCACCAGCAGAGAGAGGGGGGAGACCCAGTACTTC. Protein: CATSRERGETQYF.

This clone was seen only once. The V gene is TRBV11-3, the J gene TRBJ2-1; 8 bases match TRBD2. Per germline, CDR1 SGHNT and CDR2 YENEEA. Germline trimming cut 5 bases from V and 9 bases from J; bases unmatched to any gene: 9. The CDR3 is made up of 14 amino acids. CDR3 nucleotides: TGTGCCAGCAGCCGATTAGCGGGACCCACTGAGCAGTTCTTC. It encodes CASSRLAGPTEQFF.

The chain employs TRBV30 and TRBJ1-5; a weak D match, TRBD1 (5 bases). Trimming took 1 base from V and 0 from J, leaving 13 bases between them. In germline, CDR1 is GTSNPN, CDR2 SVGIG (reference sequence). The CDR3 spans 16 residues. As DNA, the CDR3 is TGTGCCTGGAGTGACGCGGGACTTACTAGCAATCAGCCCCAGCATTTT. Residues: CAWSDAGLTSNQPQHF. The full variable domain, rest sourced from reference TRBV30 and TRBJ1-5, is SQTIHQWPATLVQPVGSPLSLECTVEGTSNPNLYWYRQAAGRGLQLLFYSVGIGQISSEVPQNLSASRPQDRQFILSSKKLLLSDSGFYLCAWSDAGLTSNQPQHFGDGTRLSIL.

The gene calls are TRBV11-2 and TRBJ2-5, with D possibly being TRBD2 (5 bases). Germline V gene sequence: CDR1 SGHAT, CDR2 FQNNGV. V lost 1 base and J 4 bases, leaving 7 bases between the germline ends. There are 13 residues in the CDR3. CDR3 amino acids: CASSLGAGETQYF. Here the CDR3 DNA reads TGTGCCAGCAGCTTAGGGGCGGGAGAGACCCAGTACTTC.

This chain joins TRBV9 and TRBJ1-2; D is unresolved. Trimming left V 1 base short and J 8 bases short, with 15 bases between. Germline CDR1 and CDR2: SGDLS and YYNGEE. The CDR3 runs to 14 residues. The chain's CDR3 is CASSVTLDPGGYTF. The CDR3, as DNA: TGTGCCAGCAGCGTAACTCTCGATCCGGGGGGCTACACCTTC.

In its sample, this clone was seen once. Here the CDR3 DNA reads TGCGCCAGCAGCCAAGTAGGGGGTCGAATACACAACTATGGCTACACCTTC. Residues: CASSQVGGRIHNYGYTF. The rearrangement joins TRBV4-1 to TRBJ1-2; D is perhaps TRBD1 (6 bases). The CDR3 is made up of 17 amino acids. The germline V gene encodes CDR1 MGHRA and CDR2 YSYEKL. V was cut by 1 base and J by 2 bases, with 17 bases left in between.